The 13 T cell receptor beta chains below were found in one sample sequenced in a study of T cells in Graves' hyperthyroidism and ophthalmopathy. Amplified TCR beta CDR3 regions derived from RNA transcripts. The HTBI primer set served for first-round RT-PCR of the TCR CDR3. TCRdb re-called the multiplex PCR reads with MiXCR, one entry per CDR3 protein. The profile covers 490,000 or so distinct CDR3 sequences, with about 22% appearing a single time and 45% to 50% taken by the ten largest. The sample consisted of blood. These TCRs come from a woman aged 70 to 79 with Graves' ophthalmopathy.

The sample holds many counts of this clonotype. This chain joins TRBV28 and TRBJ2-3; weak D call: TRBD1 (5 bases). The germline CDR1 and CDR2 sequences are MDHEN and SYDVKM. The CDR3 consists of 14 residues. V lost 2 bases, J lost 1 base, and 7 bases lay in between. DNA of the CDR3: TGTGCCAGCAGTTTAGGGGCAGGCACAGATACGCAGTATTTT. It translates to CASSLGAGTDTQYF.

CDR3 sequence: CASSPGGGLGTEAFF. DNA for the CDR3: TGTGCCAGCAGTCCGGGGGGTGGATTAGGTACTGAAGCTTTCTTT. This chain connects TRBV12-3 or TRBV12-4 to TRBJ1-1; D is possibly TRBD1 (5 bases). The CDR3 contains 15 residues. V lost 5 bases and J 5 bases, leaving 18 bases between the germline ends.

The chain has TRBV3-1 and TRBJ1-6, with D uncertain. CDR3 length: 15 amino acids. Trimming took off 3 bases at V and 8 bases at J, with 14 bases between the two ends. Germline V CDR1 and CDR2: LGHDT, YNNKEL (reference sequence). CDR3 sequence (DNA): TGTGCCAGCAGCCAGTCAGAAAAGAATCATTCACCCCTCCACTTT. Translation: CASSQSEKNHSPLHF.

The chain combines TRBV29-1 with TRBJ2-3; no clear D gene. This CDR3 spans 12 amino acids. Germline assignment: CDR1 SQVTM and CDR2 ANQGSEA. V lost 2 bases to trimming and J lost 6 bases, with 9 bases between them. This chain's CDR3 is CSVETQGDTQYF. The CDR3 DNA is TGCAGCGTTGAAACTCAAGGGGATACGCAGTATTTT.

This clonotype was recorded at least ten times. V usage is TRBV6-5 and J usage is TRBJ1-1; D not resolved. V gave up 0 bases and J gave up 5 bases, with 10 bases separating them. This CDR3 contains 14 residues. Germline values: CDR1 MNHEY, CDR2 SVGAGI. The CDR3, as DNA: TGTGCCAGCAGTTACTCACCGGTTATAACTGAAGCTTTCTTT. Translated: CASSYSPVITEAFF.

This rearrangement joins TRBV27 to TRBJ2-7, with TRBD2 matching 7 bases. This CDR3 contains 15 residues. Germline lookup yields CDR1 MNHEY and CDR2 SMNVEV (reference sequence). J lost 3 bases, V lost 0 bases, and 5 bases had no gene match. The CDR3 nucleotides read TGTGCCAGCAGTTTATCTCCTAGCGGAAGCTACGAGCAGTACTTC. This sequence encodes CASSLSPSGSYEQYF.

Ten or more counts support this clonotype. The chain has TRBV6-5 and TRBJ1-2; D call uncertain. From germline, CDR1 is MNHEY and CDR2 SVGAGI. This CDR3 spans 14 amino acids. V dropped 0 bases and J dropped 6 bases, with 11 bases sitting between them. This CDR3 is CASSYSNDMDGYTF. DNA for the CDR3: TGTGCCAGCAGTTACTCGAATGACATGGATGGCTACACCTTC.

This clonotype appeared a few times. This may arise from a read error, as a much more abundant clone is one base away. The chain has TRBV2 and TRBJ2-5; D is uncertain. Trimming cost V 5 bases and J 5 bases, with 6 bases left between them. The CDR3 loop spans 11 amino acids. Germline V gene data show CDR1 as SNHLY and CDR2 as FYNNEI. CDR3 DNA sequence: TGTGCCAGCAGTCAGTGGGAGACCCAGTACTTC. Its translation: CASSQWETQYF.

This clonotype was picked up a small number of times. The rearrangement joins TRBV2 to TRBJ2-3; 11 nucleotides align to TRBD1. This CDR3 contains 15 residues. Germline CDR1 is SNHLY and CDR2 is FYNNEI. The V gene end was trimmed by 6 bases and the J gene end by 6 bases; junction bases not matched to a gene: 8. The CDR3 DNA follows: TGTGCCAGCAGAGCCGGGACAGGGGGATTGGATACGCAGTATTTT. As protein: CASRAGTGGLDTQYF.

V gene TRBV28 combines with J gene TRBJ2-5, with 9 bases lining up with TRBD2. The CDR3 sequence is 14 residues long. The germline V gene encodes CDR1 MDHEN and CDR2 SYDVKM. V gave up 8 bases and J gave up 3 bases; unmatched junction bases: 7. The CDR3 region is CASSPRGGEETQYF. The CDR3 DNA is TGTGCCAGCTCCCCGCGGGGGGGGGAAGAGACCCAGTACTTC.

The chain is built from TRBV4-1 and TRBJ1-4; D call uncertain. The V and J ends lost 0 bases and 7 bases respectively, with 9 bases between them. The CDR3 covers 14 residues. The germline gives CDR1 MGHRA, CDR2 YSYEKL. This CDR3 is CASSQDPLGEKLFF. CDR3 DNA: TGCGCCAGCAGCCAAGATCCCTTGGGTGAAAAACTGTTTTTT.

This clonotype was detected ten times or more. The chain employs TRBV7-2 and TRBJ2-1, with D tentatively TRBD2 (10 bases). The CDR3 contains 15 residues. V lost 0 bases to trimming and J lost 9 bases, with 15 bases between them. CDR1 is SGHTA, CDR2 FQGNSA, per germline. The chain's CDR3 is CASSLALAGQGEQFF. CDR3 sequence (DNA): TGTGCCAGCAGCTTAGCACTAGCGGGACAGGGTGAGCAGTTCTTC.

This chain connects TRBV7-9 to TRBJ1-3; no clear D gene. The length of the CDR3 is 15 residues. Trimming took off 3 bases at V and 0 bases at J, with 9 bases between the two ends. Germline-derived CDR1 and CDR2 are SEHNR and FQNEAQ (reference sequence). The CDR3 here is CASSFRGSSGNTIYF. Written as DNA, the CDR3 is TGTGCCAGCAGCTTCCGCGGGAGCTCTGGAAACACCATATATTTT.